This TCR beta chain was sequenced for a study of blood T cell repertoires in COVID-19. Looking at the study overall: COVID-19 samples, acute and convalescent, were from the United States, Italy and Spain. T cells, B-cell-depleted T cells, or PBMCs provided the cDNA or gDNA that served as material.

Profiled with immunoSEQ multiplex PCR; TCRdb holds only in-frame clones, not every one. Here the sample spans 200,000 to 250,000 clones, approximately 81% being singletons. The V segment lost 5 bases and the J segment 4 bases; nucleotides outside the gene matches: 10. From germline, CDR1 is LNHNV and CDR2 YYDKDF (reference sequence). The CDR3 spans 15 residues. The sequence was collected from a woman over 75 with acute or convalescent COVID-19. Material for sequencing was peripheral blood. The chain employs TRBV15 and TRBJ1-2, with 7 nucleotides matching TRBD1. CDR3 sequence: CATSSHSGTAYGYTF. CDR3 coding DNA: TGTGCCACCAGCTCCCACTCCGGGACAGCCTATGGCTACACCTTC. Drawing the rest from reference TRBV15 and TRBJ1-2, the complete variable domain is DAMVIQNPRYQVTQFGKPVTLSCSQTLNHNVMYWYQQKSSQAPKLLFHYYDKDFNNEADTPDNFQSRRPNTSFCFLDIRSPGLGDTAMYLCATSSHSGTAYGYTFGSGTRLTVV.